This T cell receptor beta chain was obtained from a study of OX40 agonist ivuxolimab in advanced cancers. The wider study: Patients were dosed with the agonistic anti-OX40 (CD134) antibody ivuxolimab. Study observations and caveats: The CD4+ and CD8+ T cells in the blood had expanded clonally by week 6 at 0.1 to 3.0 mg/kg. Nonresponders included some who also had low normalized T-cell clonal expansion. Determination of antigen specificity was not performed for the expanded peripheral T cells.

The table came from immunoSEQ multiplex PCR; TCRdb's copy has only in-frame clones and leaves some out. There are approximately 76,000 clones in the sample; roughly 90% occur only once, and approximately 0.81% lies in the top ten. The CDR3 totals 14 residues. J was trimmed by 3 bases and V by 10 bases; bases with no gene match: 7. Germline V lookup: CDR1 LNHDA, CDR2 SQIVND (reference sequence). Concerning this clone itself: Its antigen is not identified.

The chain carries TRBV19 and TRBJ2-1, with 9 bases matching TRBD1. Sequencing used CD4+ or CD8+ T cells sorted from blood, obtained in a trial of the OX40 agonist ivuxolimab. The receptor comes from an adult with an advanced solid tumor such as melanoma, head and neck, liver or kidney cancer. The CDR3 protein is CATTGTGYYNEQFF. The CDR3 DNA reads as TGTGCCACCACGGGGACAGGGTACTACAATGAGCAGTTCTTC.